The 5 T cell receptor beta chains reported below all come from one sample, sequenced in a study of cytomegalovirus exposure and HLA in healthy donors. Primers included in the PCR were 60 Vbeta and 13 Jbeta primers. Data came from immunoSEQ multiplex PCR; TCRdb stores just in-frame clones and leaves some out. The sample has roughly 140,000 clones, 65% to 85% seen once. The sequencing input was PBMCs. The source of these receptors is a male donor in good health and CMV-seronegative.

This clone was counted a few times. The V call is TRBV7-2, the J call TRBJ2-7, with 10 bases identical to TRBD1. The ends lost 5 bases at V and 2 bases at J; junction bases unmatched: 3. The CDR3 loop spans 14 amino acids. Germline lookup yields CDR1 SGHTA and CDR2 FQGNSA. The CDR3 bases are TGTGCCAGCAGCACGGGACAGGGGCCCTACGAGCAGTACTTC. It codes for CASSTGQGPYEQYF.

The J gene is TRBJ2-1, the V gene TRBV4-3, with D possibly being TRBD2 (6 bases). Trimming shortened V by 1 base and J by 7 bases, and 14 bases separated the two germline ends. The length of the CDR3 is 15 residues. CDR1 and CDR2 (germline): LGHNA, YSLEER. The CDR3 region has the DNA TGCGCCAGCAGCCAAGCCCCGGGAGTAGGGAATGAGCAGTTCTTC. Amino acid sequence: CASSQAPGVGNEQFF.

CDR3 residues: CASSLGGILLSGANVLTF. The CDR3 nucleotides read TGTGCCAGCAGCTTAGGAGGTATCCTCTTATCTGGGGCCAACGTCCTGACTTTC. The chain has TRBV5-8 and TRBJ2-6; TRBD2 is a possible D gene (5 bases). Germline loops: CDR1 SGHTS, CDR2 YDEGEE. Deletions cut 2 bases from V and 1 base from J, with 16 bases between. This CDR3 is 18 amino acids long.

This clone was picked up a small number of times. The V call is TRBV15, the J call TRBJ2-1; maybe TRBD1 (6 bases). Germline V gives CDR1 LNHNV, CDR2 YYDKDF (reference sequence). V lost 1 base, J lost 9 bases, and 19 bases lay in between. The CDR3 loop spans 16 amino acids. CDR3 nucleotide sequence: TGTGCCACCAGCAGAGCCTCCTCCGGGGCGGACAGTGAGCAGTTCTTC. Translating it yields CATSRASSGADSEQFF.

In its sample, this clone was seen once. The chain couples TRBV9 to TRBJ2-5; possibly TRBD2 for D (5 bases). The J call is in doubt because the DNA end fits TRBJ2-7 better. Germline V gene sequence: CDR1 SGDLS, CDR2 YYNGEE. This CDR3 is built from 13 residues. CDR3 protein: CAFWSEGSYEQYF. Here the CDR3 DNA reads TGTGCATTCTGGTCAGAGGGCTCCTACGAGCAGTACTTC.